This T cell receptor beta chain was recorded in a study of sequential checkpoint blockade in melanoma. Indicated treatment: randomized to nivolumab then ipilimumab (arm A) or the reverse (arm B). Data came from immunoSEQ multiplex PCR; TCRdb stores just in-frame clones and leaves some out. The table lists approximately 10,000 clones, roughly 81% of them singletons. V lost 6 bases to trimming and J lost 2 bases; unmatched junction nucleotides: 9. Germline CDR1 reads SEHNR; CDR2 reads FQNEAQ (reference sequence). The CDR3 runs 16 residues. The genes are TRBV7-9 and TRBJ2-2; 7 nucleotides align to TRBD1. The source of this sequence is a human donor with melanoma. Sequencing used CD8+ T cells sorted from blood (inferred from file names), obtained from a patient given nivolumab and ipilimumab in sequence. The CDR3 spells CASRHPGQPNTGELFF. For the CDR3, the DNA is TGTGCCAGCAGGCATCCGGGACAGCCCAACACCGGGGAGCTGTTTTTT.